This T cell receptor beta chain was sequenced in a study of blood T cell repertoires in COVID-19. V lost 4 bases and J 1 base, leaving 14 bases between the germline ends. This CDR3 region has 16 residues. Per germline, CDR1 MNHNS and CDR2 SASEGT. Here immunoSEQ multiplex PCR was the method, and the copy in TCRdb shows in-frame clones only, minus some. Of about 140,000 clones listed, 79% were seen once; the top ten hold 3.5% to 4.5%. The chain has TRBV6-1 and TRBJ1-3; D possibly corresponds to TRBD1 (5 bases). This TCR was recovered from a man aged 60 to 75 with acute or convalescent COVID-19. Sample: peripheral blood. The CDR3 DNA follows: TGTGCCAGCAGTGGTTGGGGGGTTTTGTCTGGAAACACCATATATTTT. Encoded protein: CASSGWGVLSGNTIYF.